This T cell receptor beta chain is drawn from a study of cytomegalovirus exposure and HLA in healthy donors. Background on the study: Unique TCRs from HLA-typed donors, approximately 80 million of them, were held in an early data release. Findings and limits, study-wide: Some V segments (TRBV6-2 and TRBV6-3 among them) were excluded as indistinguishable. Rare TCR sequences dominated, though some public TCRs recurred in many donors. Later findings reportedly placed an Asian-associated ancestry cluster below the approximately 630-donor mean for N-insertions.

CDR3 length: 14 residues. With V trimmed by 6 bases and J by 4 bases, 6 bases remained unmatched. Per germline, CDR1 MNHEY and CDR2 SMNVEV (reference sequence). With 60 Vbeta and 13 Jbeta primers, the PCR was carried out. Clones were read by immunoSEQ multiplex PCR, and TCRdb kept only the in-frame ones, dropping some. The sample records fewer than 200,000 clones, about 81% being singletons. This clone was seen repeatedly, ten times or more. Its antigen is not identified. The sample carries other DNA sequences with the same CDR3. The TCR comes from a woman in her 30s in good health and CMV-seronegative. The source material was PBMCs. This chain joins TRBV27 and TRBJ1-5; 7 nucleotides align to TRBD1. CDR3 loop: CASSRGAVNQPQHF. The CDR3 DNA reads TGTGCCAGCAGCAGGGGGGCAGTTAATCAGCCCCAGCATTTT.